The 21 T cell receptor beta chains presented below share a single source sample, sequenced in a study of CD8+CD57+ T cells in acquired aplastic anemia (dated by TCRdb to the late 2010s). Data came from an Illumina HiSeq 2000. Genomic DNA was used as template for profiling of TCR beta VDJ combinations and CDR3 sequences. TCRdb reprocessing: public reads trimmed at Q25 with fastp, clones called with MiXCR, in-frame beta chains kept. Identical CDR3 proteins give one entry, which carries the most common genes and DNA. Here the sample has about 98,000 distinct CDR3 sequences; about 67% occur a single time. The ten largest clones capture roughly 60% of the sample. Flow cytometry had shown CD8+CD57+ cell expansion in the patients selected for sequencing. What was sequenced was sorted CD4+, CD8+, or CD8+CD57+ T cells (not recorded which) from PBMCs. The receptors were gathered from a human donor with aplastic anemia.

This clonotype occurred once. Written as DNA, the CDR3 is TGTGCCAGCAGCCGGGGCCACACAGATACGCAGTATTTT. Residues: CASSRGHTDTQYF. The genes are TRBV5-4 and TRBJ2-3; either TRBD1 or TRBD2 may fit D (5 bases each). Germline V lookup: CDR1 SGHNT, CDR2 YYREEE (reference sequence). Trimming took off 4 bases at V and 2 bases at J, with 8 bases between the two ends. There are 13 residues in the CDR3.

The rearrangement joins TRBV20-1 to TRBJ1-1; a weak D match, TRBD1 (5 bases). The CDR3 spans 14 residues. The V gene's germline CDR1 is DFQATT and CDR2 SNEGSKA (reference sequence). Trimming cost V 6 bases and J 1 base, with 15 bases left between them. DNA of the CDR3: TGCAGTGCCCAGGTGGTCACAGGGAACACTGAAGCTTTCTTT. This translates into CSAQVVTGNTEAFF.

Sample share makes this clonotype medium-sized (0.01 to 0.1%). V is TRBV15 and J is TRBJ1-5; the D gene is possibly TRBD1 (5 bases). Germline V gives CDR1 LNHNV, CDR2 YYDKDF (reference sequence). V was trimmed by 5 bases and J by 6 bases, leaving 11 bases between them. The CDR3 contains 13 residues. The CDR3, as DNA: TGTGCCACCAGCTTAGACAGAGGTCAGCCCCAGCATTTT. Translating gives CATSLDRGQPQHF.

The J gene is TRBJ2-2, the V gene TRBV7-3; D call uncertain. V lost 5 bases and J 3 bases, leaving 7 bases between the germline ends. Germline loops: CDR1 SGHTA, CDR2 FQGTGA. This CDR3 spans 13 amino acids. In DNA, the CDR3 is TGTGCCAGCAGCGTCCGAGACACCGGGGAGCTGTTTTTT. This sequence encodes CASSVRDTGELFF.

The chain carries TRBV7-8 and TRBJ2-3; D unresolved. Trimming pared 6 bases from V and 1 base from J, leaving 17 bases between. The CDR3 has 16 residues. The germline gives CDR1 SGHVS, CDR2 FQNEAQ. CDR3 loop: CASSPQASPGTDTQYF. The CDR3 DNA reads TGTGCCAGCAGTCCACAAGCGTCCCCCGGCACAGATACGCAGTATTTT.

The CDR3 sequence: CASRGGDSRSEQYF. CDR3 DNA: TGTGCCAGCCGTGGAGGGGACTCCAGATCCGAGCAGTACTTC. This chain links TRBV6-1 with TRBJ2-7; perhaps TRBD2 as D (6 bases). The CDR3 is 14 amino acids. Trimming stripped 8 bases from V and 6 bases from J, with 20 bases between. Germline CDR1 is MNHNS and CDR2 is SASEGT.

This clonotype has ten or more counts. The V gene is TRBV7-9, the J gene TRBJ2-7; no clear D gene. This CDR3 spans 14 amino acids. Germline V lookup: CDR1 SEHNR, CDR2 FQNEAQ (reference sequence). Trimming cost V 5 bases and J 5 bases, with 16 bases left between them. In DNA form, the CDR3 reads TGTGCCAGCAGCCTCGGGCCTGGTCTCGACGAGCAGTACTTC. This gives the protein CASSLGPGLDEQYF.

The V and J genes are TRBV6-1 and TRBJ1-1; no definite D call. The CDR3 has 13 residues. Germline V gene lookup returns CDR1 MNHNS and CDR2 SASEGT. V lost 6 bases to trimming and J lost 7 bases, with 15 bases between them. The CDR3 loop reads CASSPNREVEAFF. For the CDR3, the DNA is TGTGCCAGCAGCCCGAACCGCGAGGTTGAAGCTTTCTTT.

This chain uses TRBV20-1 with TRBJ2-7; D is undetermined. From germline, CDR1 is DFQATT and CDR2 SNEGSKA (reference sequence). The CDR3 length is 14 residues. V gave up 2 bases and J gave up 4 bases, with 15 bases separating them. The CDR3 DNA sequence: TGCAGTGCTAGATGGGATCCCGCCCCATACGAGCAGTACTTC. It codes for CSARWDPAPYEQYF.

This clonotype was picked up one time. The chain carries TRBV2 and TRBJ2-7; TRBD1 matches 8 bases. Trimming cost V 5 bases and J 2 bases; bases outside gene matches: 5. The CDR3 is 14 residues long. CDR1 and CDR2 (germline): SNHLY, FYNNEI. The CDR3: CASSWTGLPYEQYF. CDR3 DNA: TGTGCCAGCAGTTGGACAGGGCTTCCCTACGAGCAGTACTTC.

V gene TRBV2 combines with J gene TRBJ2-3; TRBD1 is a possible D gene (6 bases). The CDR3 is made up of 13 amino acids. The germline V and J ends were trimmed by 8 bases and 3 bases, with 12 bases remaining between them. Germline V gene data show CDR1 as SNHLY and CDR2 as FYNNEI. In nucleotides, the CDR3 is TGTGCCAGCTCCGGGACAACGACAGATACGCAGTATTTT. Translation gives CASSGTTTDTQYF.

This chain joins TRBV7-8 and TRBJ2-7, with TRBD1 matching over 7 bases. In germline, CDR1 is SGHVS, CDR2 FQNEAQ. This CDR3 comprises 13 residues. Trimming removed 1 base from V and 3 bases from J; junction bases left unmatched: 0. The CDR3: CASSLGDSYEQYF. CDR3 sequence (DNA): TGTGCCAGCAGCTTAGGGGACAGCTACGAGCAGTACTTC.

The CDR3 DNA reads TGTGCCATCAGCGGGGACAGGGCTTTCGCCCTCCACTTT. Translation gives CAISGDRAFALHF. The genes are TRBV10-3 and TRBJ1-6, with 9 bases matching TRBD1. The CDR3 length is 13 residues. J lost 14 bases, V lost 6 bases, and 8 bases had no gene match. From germline, CDR1 is ENHRY and CDR2 SYGVKD.

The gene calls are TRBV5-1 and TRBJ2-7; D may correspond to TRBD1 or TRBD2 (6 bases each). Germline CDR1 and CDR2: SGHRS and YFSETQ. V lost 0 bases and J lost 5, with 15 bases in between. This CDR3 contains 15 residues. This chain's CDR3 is CASSLDTGRSNEQYF. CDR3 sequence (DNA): TGCGCCAGCAGCTTGGACACAGGGAGGTCCAACGAGCAGTACTTC.

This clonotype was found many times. CDR3 sequence reads: CASSEYYEQYF. The CDR3 coding sequence is TGTGCCAGCAGTGAATACTACGAGCAGTACTTC. The rearrangement joins TRBV6-1 to TRBJ2-7; D uncertain. Trimming removed 2 bases at V and 3 bases at J, with 2 bases between. Germline CDR1 reads MNHNS; CDR2 reads SASEGT. The length of the CDR3 is 11 residues.

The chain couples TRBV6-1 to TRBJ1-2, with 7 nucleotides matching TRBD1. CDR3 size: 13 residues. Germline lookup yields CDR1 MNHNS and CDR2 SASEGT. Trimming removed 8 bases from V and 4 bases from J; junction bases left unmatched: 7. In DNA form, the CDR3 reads TGTGCCAGCCAGCGACAGGGATTCTATGGCTACACCTTC. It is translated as CASQRQGFYGYTF.

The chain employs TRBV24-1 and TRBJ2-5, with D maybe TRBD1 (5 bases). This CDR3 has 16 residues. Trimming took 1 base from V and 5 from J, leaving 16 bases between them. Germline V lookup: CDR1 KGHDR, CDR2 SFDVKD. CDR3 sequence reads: CATSDLMGQGRETQYF. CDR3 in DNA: TGTGCCACCAGTGATTTAATGGGCCAGGGCCGGGAGACCCAGTACTTC.

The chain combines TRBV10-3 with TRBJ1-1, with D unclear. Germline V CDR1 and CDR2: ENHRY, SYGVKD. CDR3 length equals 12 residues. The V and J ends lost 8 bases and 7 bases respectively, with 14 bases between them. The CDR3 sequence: CAILDPKGEAFF. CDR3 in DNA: TGTGCCATCCTCGATCCTAAAGGTGAAGCTTTCTTT.

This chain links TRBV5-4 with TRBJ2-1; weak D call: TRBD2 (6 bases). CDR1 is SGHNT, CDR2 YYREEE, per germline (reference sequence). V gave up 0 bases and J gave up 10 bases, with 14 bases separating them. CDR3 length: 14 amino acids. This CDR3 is CASSLEGMGREQFF. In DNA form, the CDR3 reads TGTGCCAGCAGCTTGGAAGGTATGGGGAGGGAGCAGTTCTTC. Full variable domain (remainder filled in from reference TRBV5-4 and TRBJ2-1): ETGVTQSPTHLIKTRGQQVTLRCSSQSGHNTVSWYQQALGQGPQFIFQYYREEENGRGNFPPRFSGLQFPNYSSELNVNALELDDSALYLCASSLEGMGREQFFGPGTRLTVL.

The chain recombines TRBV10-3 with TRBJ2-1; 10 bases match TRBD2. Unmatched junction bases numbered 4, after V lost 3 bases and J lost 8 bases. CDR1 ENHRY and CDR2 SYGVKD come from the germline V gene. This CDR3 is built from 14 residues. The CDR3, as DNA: TGTGCCATCAGTGATAGCGGGGGGAATGATGAGCAGTTCTTC. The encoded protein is CAISDSGGNDEQFF.

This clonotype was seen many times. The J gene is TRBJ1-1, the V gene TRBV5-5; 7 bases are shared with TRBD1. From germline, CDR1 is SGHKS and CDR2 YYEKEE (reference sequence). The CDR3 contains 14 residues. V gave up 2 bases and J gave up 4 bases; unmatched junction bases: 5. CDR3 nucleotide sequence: TGTGCCAGCAGCTTCTCGACAGGGCCCACTGAAGCTTTCTTT. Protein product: CASSFSTGPTEAFF.